A single sample gave rise to the 10 T cell receptor beta chains below, sequenced in a study of regulatory T cells in long-lasting Graves disease. Regarding time point: newly diagnosed GD, antithyroid drugs for less than 3 months. PBMCs provided the RNA from which the TCR library was made. Construction of TCR beta libraries relied on iRepertoire HTBI primers and on Arm-PCR targeting CDR3 regions. MiXCR was run by TCRdb on the multiplex PCR reads, yielding one entry per CDR3 protein. This sample yields fewer than 550,000 distinct CDR3 sequences, of which approximately 16% are seen a single time; around 25% belongs to the top ten. Separately, the same data were catalogued under a study of T cells in Graves' hyperthyroidism and ophthalmopathy.

The sample here was peripheral blood mononuclear cells (PBMCs), taken at new diagnosis, from a patient treated with antithyroid drugs. These receptor sequences come from a woman aged 35-65 years with Graves disease.

This clonotype was detected only a few times. V gene TRBV5-1 combines with J gene TRBJ1-1; D is ambiguous. CDR1 and CDR2 (germline): SGHRS, YFSETQ. Trimming stripped 7 bases from V and 4 bases from J, with 11 bases between. This CDR3 is 12 amino acids long. CDR3 nucleotides: TGCGCCAGCCGGAGAACGGGCACTGAAGCTTTCTTT. Translation gives CASRRTGTEAFF.

The V gene is TRBV19, the J gene TRBJ2-1; 8 nucleotides line up with TRBD2. There are 15 residues in the CDR3. V trimming: 7 bases; J trimming: 3 bases; junction bases outside the gene matches: 8. Germline-derived CDR1 and CDR2 are LNHDA and SQIVND (reference sequence). As DNA, the CDR3 is TGTGCCAGTACCCAGCGGGGGTTAGGCTACAATGAGCAGTTCTTC. It translates to CASTQRGLGYNEQFF.

This clonotype was found many times. The chain's CDR3 is CASSQGLVGGSYNEQFF. The CDR3 bases are TGTGCCAGCAGTCAGGGACTAGTTGGGGGCTCCTACAATGAGCAGTTCTTC. The chain is built from TRBV12-3 or TRBV12-4 and TRBJ2-1, with 8 positions matching TRBD2. The CDR3 covers 17 residues. J was trimmed by 0 bases and V by 5 bases; bases with no gene match: 9.

There are a few counts of this clonotype. The chain joins TRBV12-3 or TRBV12-4 to TRBJ1-2; no definite D call. The ends were cut back, 10 bases at V and 5 bases at J, with 11 bases in the middle. The length of the CDR3 is 11 residues. The CDR3 region is CATTAFYGYTF. The CDR3 nucleotides read TGTGCCACCACCGCCTTTTATGGCTACACCTTC.

This clonotype was observed a handful of times. This rearrangement joins TRBV10-2 to TRBJ2-1; D could derive from TRBD1 or TRBD2 (5 bases each). Germline lookup yields CDR1 WSHSY and CDR2 SAAADI. Trimming pared 4 bases from V and 4 bases from J, leaving 11 bases between. The CDR3 is 14 residues long. The CDR3 bases are TGCGCCAGCAGTGGGGGGATGGTTTACAATGAGCAGTTCTTC. As protein: CASSGGMVYNEQFF.

V usage is TRBV27 and J usage is TRBJ2-5, with 10 bases fitting TRBD2. The germline gives CDR1 MNHEY, CDR2 SMNVEV (reference sequence). This CDR3 comprises 14 residues. V was pared by 3 bases and J by 5 bases, with 3 bases of the junction left unmatched. As DNA, the CDR3 is TGTGCCAGCAGTTTTGGGACTAGCGCGGAGACCCAGTACTTC. This translates into CASSFGTSAETQYF.

This clonotype was found a few times. CDR3 sequence reads: CASSLDWGYEQYF. The DNA of the CDR3 is TGTGCCAGCAGCTTAGATTGGGGATACGAGCAGTACTTC. This sequence joins TRBV11-2 and TRBJ2-7, with D hard to call. The germline V and J ends were trimmed by 0 bases and 4 bases, with 7 bases remaining between them. Germline CDR1 and CDR2: SGHAT and FQNNGV. The CDR3 has 13 residues.

The chain couples TRBV30 to TRBJ2-2; TRBD1 might be the D (5 bases). Germline V gene sequence: CDR1 GTSNPN, CDR2 SVGIG (reference sequence). This CDR3 region has 15 residues. The V and J ends lost 2 bases and 5 bases respectively, with 15 bases between them. CDR3 region: CAWSLGLFGTGELFF. The CDR3 DNA reads TGTGCCTGGAGTCTGGGGCTCTTTGGTACCGGGGAGCTGTTTTTT.

Ten or more counts support this clonotype. The CDR3 sequence: CASSPRGQGGTEAFF. For the CDR3, the DNA is TGTGCCAGCAGCCCTCGTGGACAGGGAGGAACTGAAGCTTTCTTT. J is TRBJ1-1 and V is TRBV18; TRBD1 agrees at 8 bases. The CDR3 runs to 15 residues. Trimming at V came to 8 bases and at J to 5 bases, leaving 13 bases not matched to a gene. Germline CDR1 KGHSH, CDR2 LQKENI.

The chain joins TRBV20-1 to TRBJ1-1; D is undetermined. V gave up 4 bases and J gave up 0 bases, with 9 bases separating them. CDR3 length: 13 amino acids. The germline V gene encodes CDR1 DFQATT and CDR2 SNEGSKA (reference sequence). The CDR3 coding sequence is TGCAGTGCTACCGGACGGTTGAACACTGAAGCTTTCTTT. This translates into CSATGRLNTEAFF.